This passage covers 19 T cell receptor beta chains from one sample sequenced in a study of shared clonotypes between healthy human individuals. Libraries were prepared by immunoSEQ multiplex PCR; TCRdb keeps only in-frame clonotypes and omits some of them. The sample yields hundreds of thousands of clones, around 93% seen once. Naive CD8 cells lacked CD45RO and underwent positive selection for CCR7, leaving out terminally differentiated effector memory CD45RA+ cells. The sample taken for sequencing was naive CD8+ T cells sorted from blood. The receptor source for this set is a man aged 30 to 39 in good health.

The gene calls are TRBV27 and TRBJ2-7; TRBD1 agrees at 7 bases. Germline values: CDR1 MNHEY, CDR2 SMNVEV (reference sequence). This CDR3 comprises 14 residues. With 4 bases clipped from V and 0 bases from J, the junction kept 3 bases outside the gene matches. The CDR3 protein is CASSWTGVSYEQYF. CDR3 nucleotides: TGTGCCAGCAGTTGGACAGGAGTCTCCTACGAGCAGTACTTC.

V usage is TRBV28 and J usage is TRBJ2-1; 9 nucleotides agree with TRBD2. V was pared by 6 bases and J by 5 bases, with 11 bases of the junction left unmatched. Germline-derived CDR1 and CDR2 are MDHEN and SYDVKM. The CDR3 is made up of 16 amino acids. CDR3 in amino acids: CASREAAGGPDNEQFF. The DNA of the CDR3 is TGTGCCAGCAGAGAAGCCGCGGGAGGGCCGGACAATGAGCAGTTCTTC.

The gene calls are TRBV29-1 and TRBJ1-1; tentatively, D is TRBD1 (6 bases). The CDR3 totals 12 residues. Germline assignment: CDR1 SQVTM and CDR2 ANQGSEA. The V end lost 5 bases, the J end lost 1 base, and 8 bases lay between the germline ends. This chain's CDR3 is CSVPQGNTEAFF. The CDR3 region has the DNA TGCAGCGTTCCACAGGGGAACACTGAAGCTTTCTTT.

J is TRBJ1-2 and V is TRBV14; D call uncertain. CDR3 length: 14 residues. The ends were cut back, 1 base at V and 6 bases at J, with 12 bases in the middle. CDR1 is SGHDN and CDR2 is FVKESK in the germline V gene. In DNA form, the CDR3 reads TGTGCCAGCAGCCAAGTTGGCAGTTTCGATGGCTACACCTTC. It specifies CASSQVGSFDGYTF.

This sequence joins TRBV19 and TRBJ2-1; D gene unclear. This CDR3 is built from 15 residues. Germline V gives CDR1 LNHDA, CDR2 SQIVND (reference sequence). Trimming cost V 3 bases and J 0 bases, with 9 bases left between them. The CDR3 nucleotides read TGTGCCAGTAGTATTATATGGAGCTCCTACAATGAGCAGTTCTTC. Translation: CASSIIWSSYNEQFF.

For this clone: This same CDR3 is encoded by further DNA sequences in the sample. The rearrangement links TRBV9 to TRBJ1-2, with D possibly being TRBD1 (6 bases). Germline CDR1 is SGDLS and CDR2 is YYNGEE. With 0 bases removed from V and 4 bases from J, the gap between germline ends came to 7 bases. The CDR3 covers 13 residues. Here the CDR3 DNA reads TGTGCCAGCAGCGTAGCACAGGGCTATGGCTACACCTTC. Its protein is CASSVAQGYGYTF.

The chain employs TRBV5-6 and TRBJ2-1, with D possibly being TRBD1 (6 bases). CDR3 length: 13 amino acids. V was pared by 4 bases and J by 7 bases, with 12 bases between. Germline-derived CDR1 and CDR2 are SGHDT and YYEEEE. CDR3 nucleotides: TGTGCCAGCAGCATTGGACAGATTAATGAGCAGTTCTTC. Translating it yields CASSIGQINEQFF. The complete variable domain, with remaining parts taken from reference TRBV5-6 and TRBJ2-1, reads DAGVTQSPTHLIKTRGQQVTLRCSPKSGHDTVSWYQQALGQGPQFIFQYYEEEERQRGNFPDRFSGHQFPNYSSELNVNALLLGDSALYLCASSIGQINEQFFGPGTRLTVL.

V and J are TRBV5-6 and TRBJ1-1; the D gene is possibly TRBD1 (6 bases). The V end lost 2 bases, the J end lost 5 bases, and 22 bases lay between the germline ends. The CDR3 has 17 amino acids. The germline V gene has CDR1 SGHDT and CDR2 YYEEEE. The CDR3 DNA sequence: TGTGCCAGCAGCTTAGCGCCCCACCAACAGGGACGTACTGAAGCTTTCTTT. Translated: CASSLAPHQQGRTEAFF.

This clone appeared a few times. This sequence joins TRBV27 and TRBJ1-4, with TRBD1 matching over 8 bases. CDR1 MNHEY and CDR2 SMNVEV come from the germline V gene (reference sequence). V shed 4 bases and J 3 bases; nucleotides not matched to a gene: 4. CDR3 size: 15 residues. The CDR3 DNA follows: TGTGCCAGCAGTTCGGACAGGGCGGCTAATGAAAAACTGTTTTTT. Its translation: CASSSDRAANEKLFF.

CDR3 nucleotides: TGTGCCAGCAGCGCCGGGACAGGATTGGGGGAGCAGTACTTC. Protein sequence: CASSAGTGLGEQYF. The chain employs TRBV5-5 and TRBJ2-7; 8 bases fit TRBD1. With 4 bases clipped from V and 7 bases from J, the junction kept 10 bases outside the gene matches. The length of the CDR3 is 14 residues. The germline gives CDR1 SGHKS, CDR2 YYEKEE (reference sequence).

DNA for the CDR3: TGTGCCAGCAGTTTAGAGGGGCGTTATGAAAAACTGTTTTTT. It is translated as CASSLEGRYEKLFF. The chain joins TRBV27 to TRBJ1-4, with D tentatively TRBD1 (5 bases). Deletions cut 2 bases from V and 6 bases from J, with 10 bases between. CDR1 and CDR2 (germline): MNHEY, SMNVEV (reference sequence). CDR3 size: 14 residues.

This chain connects TRBV13 to TRBJ1-2, with D unclear. This CDR3 is built from 14 residues. Germline V lookup: CDR1 PRHDT, CDR2 FYEKMQ (reference sequence). Trimming removed 1 base from V and 4 bases from J, with 10 bases in between. CDR3 loop: CASSLDGAGYGYTF. The CDR3, as DNA: TGTGCCAGCAGCTTAGACGGAGCGGGCTATGGCTACACCTTC.

Here the CDR3 reads CASSVGGGWREQFF. The CDR3 DNA reads as TGTGCCAGCAGCGTAGGTGGGGGATGGCGGGAGCAGTTCTTC. V usage is TRBV9 and J usage is TRBJ2-1; D could derive from TRBD1 or TRBD2 (5 bases each). Germline V CDR1 and CDR2: SGDLS, YYNGEE. The CDR3 runs 14 residues. Trimming stripped 0 bases from V and 10 bases from J, with 14 bases between.

CDR3 coding DNA: TGTGCCAGCAGTGAGGAAGGGGGATTTGAGCAGTTCTTC. Amino acids: CASSEEGGFEQFF. The chain recombines TRBV6-1 with TRBJ2-1, with D perhaps matching TRBD1 (6 bases). V was clipped by 3 bases and J by 9 bases, with 12 bases between them. Germline CDR1 MNHNS, CDR2 SASEGT. The CDR3 extends over 13 amino acids.

This clone has more than one count but fewer than ten. The rearrangement links TRBV27 to TRBJ2-7; TRBD2 agrees at 7 bases. This CDR3 comprises 16 residues. Losses at the gene ends were 5 bases for V and 5 bases for J; bases not matched to a gene: 15. Germline assignment: CDR1 MNHEY and CDR2 SMNVEV (reference sequence). The DNA of the CDR3 is TGTGCCAGCAGTCCTGCGGGACTATTTCCCGGTGACGAGCAGTACTTC. Amino acids: CASSPAGLFPGDEQYF.

The chain links TRBV7-8 to TRBJ1-2, with D possibly being TRBD1 (6 bases). The CDR3 extends over 15 amino acids. V was cut by 0 bases and J by 8 bases, with 16 bases left in between. Germline V gene lookup returns CDR1 SGHVS and CDR2 FQNEAQ. CDR3 sequence reads: CASSLAKAGGGGYTF. DNA for the CDR3: TGTGCCAGCAGCTTAGCGAAGGCGGGGGGCGGAGGCTACACCTTC.

This clone has only a few counts. The rearrangement links TRBV6-4 to TRBJ2-1; 10 nucleotides agree with TRBD1. The V segment lost 4 bases and the J segment 6 bases; nucleotides outside the gene matches: 3. There are 14 residues in the CDR3. The germline V gene has CDR1 MRHNA and CDR2 SNTAGT. The CDR3 DNA is TGTGCCAGCAGTGGAGGGACAGGGGCCAATGAGCAGTTCTTC. Amino acids: CASSGGTGANEQFF.

The J gene is TRBJ2-7, the V gene TRBV14, with 11 bases aligning to TRBD1. The CDR3 contains 14 residues. Germline trimming cut 5 bases from V and 4 bases from J; bases unmatched to any gene: 4. Germline CDR1 and CDR2: SGHDN and FVKESK. For the CDR3, the DNA is TGTGCCAGCAGCTGGACAGGGGGCAGGTACGAGCAGTACTTC. Encoded protein: CASSWTGGRYEQYF.

This chain uses TRBV18 with TRBJ2-5; 8 bases are a match to TRBD1. Per the germline V gene, CDR1 is KGHSH and CDR2 is LQKENI. Trimming at V came to 5 bases and at J to 5 bases, leaving 10 bases not matched to a gene. The CDR3 runs to 15 residues. Here the CDR3 reads CASSELRGHEETQYF. The CDR3 DNA reads TGTGCCAGCTCAGAACTCAGGGGGCACGAGGAGACCCAGTACTTC. Combining the CDR3 with reference TRBV18 and TRBJ2-5 gives the whole variable domain NAGVMQNPRHLVRRRGQEARLRCSPMKGHSHVYWYRQLPEEGLKFMVYLQKENIIDESGMPKERFSAEFPKEGPSILRIQQVVRGDSAAYFCASSELRGHEETQYFGPGTRLLVL.